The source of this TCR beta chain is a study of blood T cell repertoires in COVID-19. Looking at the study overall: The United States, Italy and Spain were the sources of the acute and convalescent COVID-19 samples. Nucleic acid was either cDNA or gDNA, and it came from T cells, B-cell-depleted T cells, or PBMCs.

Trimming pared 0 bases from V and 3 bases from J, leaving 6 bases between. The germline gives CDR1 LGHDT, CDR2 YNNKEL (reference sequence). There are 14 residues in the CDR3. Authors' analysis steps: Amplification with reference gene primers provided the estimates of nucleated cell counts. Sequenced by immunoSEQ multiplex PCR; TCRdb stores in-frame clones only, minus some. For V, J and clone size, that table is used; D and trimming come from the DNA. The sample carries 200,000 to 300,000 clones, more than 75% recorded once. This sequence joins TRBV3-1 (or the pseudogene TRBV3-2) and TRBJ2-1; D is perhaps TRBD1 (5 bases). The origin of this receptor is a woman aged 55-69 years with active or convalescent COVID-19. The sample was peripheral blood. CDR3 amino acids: CASSQDQGYNEQFF. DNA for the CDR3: TGTGCCAGCAGCCAAGATCAGGGCTACAATGAGCAGTTCTTC.